This entry lists 26 T cell receptor beta chains sequenced from one sample in a study of T cell changes during pregnancy in multiple sclerosis. Produced via immunoSEQ multiplex PCR; TCRdb's table is partial and in-frame only. The sample records 65,000 to 90,000 clones, about 91% being singletons. Sample: PBMCs, taken in the first trimester of pregnancy. All receptors come from a female donor in good health, serving as a control in a pregnancy study. Some clones in this sample may be carry-over from other donors' samples.

The rearrangement links TRBV15 to TRBJ2-3, with a possible D match to TRBD2 (6 bases). Per the germline V gene, CDR1 is LNHNV and CDR2 is YYDKDF (reference sequence). The length of the CDR3 is 14 residues. Between the trimmed V and J ends, which lost 1 base and 5 bases, there was a span of 10 bases. The CDR3 DNA reads as TGTGCCACCAGCAGAGGCGGGGTTGGAGATACGCAGTATTTT. It codes for CATSRGGVGDTQYF. Full variable domain (remainder filled in from reference TRBV15 and TRBJ2-3): DAMVIQNPRYQVTQFGKPVTLSCSQTLNHNVMYWYQQKSSQAPKLLFHYYDKDFNNEADTPDNFQSRRPNTSFCFLDIRSPGLGDTAMYLCATSRGGVGDTQYFGPGTRLTVL.

V gene TRBV10-1 combines with J gene TRBJ2-2, with 7 bases identical to TRBD2. The junction had 11 bases not matched to a gene; V was cut back by 3 bases and J by 4 bases. Germline-derived CDR1 and CDR2 are WNHNN and SYGVQD (reference sequence). This CDR3 region has 17 residues. Here the CDR3 reads CASSDLVEGGPTGELFF. The CDR3 bases are TGCGCCAGCAGTGATCTGGTTGAGGGAGGGCCCACCGGGGAGCTGTTTTTT.

This chain connects TRBV12-5 to TRBJ2-1; TRBD2 matches 7 bases. This CDR3 has 20 amino acids. CDR1 is LGHNT, CDR2 FRNRAP, per germline. V was pared by 0 bases and J by 5 bases, with 19 bases of the junction left unmatched. This CDR3 reads CASGLVSPNRQAGRNNEQFF. The DNA for the CDR3 is TGTGCTAGTGGTTTGGTATCCCCTAACAGGCAAGCGGGGAGGAACAATGAGCAGTTCTTC.

This clone showed up just a few times. The chain is built from TRBV19 and TRBJ1-2; D is uncertain. The germline V gene has CDR1 LNHDA and CDR2 SQIVND (reference sequence). The CDR3 covers 15 residues. Trimming took off 5 bases at V and 0 bases at J, with 13 bases between the two ends. The CDR3: CASSFSVRTNYGYTF. CDR3 sequence (DNA): TGTGCCAGTAGTTTCTCGGTGAGGACTAACTATGGCTACACCTTC.

The chain couples TRBV7-5 to TRBJ1-6; the listed D gene, TRBD1, was not tested against the DNA. TRBV7-5 is an annotated pseudogene. This CDR3 contains 19 residues. CDR3 amino acids: CVRSLAQKQGSSYNSPLHF. The CDR3 DNA sequence: TGTGTCAGAAGCTTAGCGCAAAAACAGGGGAGCTCCTATAATTCACCCCTCCACTTT.

J is TRBJ2-2 and V is TRBV5-1; 10 bases map to TRBD1. Trimming at V came to 2 bases and at J to 2 bases, leaving 6 bases not matched to a gene. This CDR3 is built from 17 residues. CDR1 SGHRS and CDR2 YFSETQ come from the germline V gene. CDR3 in amino acids: CASSFGGQGLNTGELFF. The CDR3 nucleotides are TGCGCCAGCAGCTTTGGGGGACAGGGGTTAAACACCGGGGAGCTGTTTTTT.

The chain employs TRBV7-2 and TRBJ2-5; 16 bases map to TRBD2. V was clipped by 6 bases and J by 5 bases; unmatched bases: 9. The CDR3 length is 17 residues. The germline CDR1 and CDR2 sequences are SGHTA and FQGNSA. The CDR3 DNA follows: TGTGCCAGCAGTCCCGGGACTAGCGGGGGGGCCGTTGAGACCCAGTACTTC. This encodes CASSPGTSGGAVETQYF.

This clone was counted a few times. The gene calls are TRBV7-9 and TRBJ1-1, with TRBD1 as a possible D gene (5 bases). With 6 bases removed from V and 3 bases from J, the gap between germline ends came to 11 bases. Germline CDR1 SEHNR, CDR2 FQNEAQ (reference sequence). CDR3 length equals 13 residues. The chain's CDR3 is CASRKGLDTEAFF. DNA for the CDR3: TGTGCCAGCAGGAAGGGACTCGACACTGAAGCTTTCTTT.

This clone occurred a few times. The chain recombines TRBV20-1 with TRBJ1-2; D is possibly TRBD1 (6 bases). This CDR3 contains 11 residues. CDR1 is DFQATT and CDR2 is SNEGSKA in the germline V gene (reference sequence). Deletions cut 3 bases from V and 8 bases from J, with 10 bases between. The CDR3 DNA reads as TGCAGTGCTAGCACAGGGAAAGGCTACACCTTC. Translated, it gives CSASTGKGYTF.

V is TRBV5-1 and J is TRBJ2-5, with D tentatively TRBD2 (5 bases). Looked up from germline, CDR1 is SGHRS and CDR2 is YFSETQ. V was clipped by 4 bases and J by 5 bases, with 27 bases between them. CDR3 length: 18 amino acids. The CDR3 DNA reads as TGCGCCAGCAGCCCCGGAAATCGGGGTGCCGGATTCCTGGAGACCCAGTACTTC. It codes for CASSPGNRGAGFLETQYF.

This rearrangement joins TRBV7-2 to TRBJ1-1; D gene uncertain. V was cut by 0 bases and J by 0 bases, with 17 bases left in between. The CDR3 contains 18 residues. From germline, CDR1 is SGHTA and CDR2 FQGNSA. The DNA for the CDR3 is TGTGCCAGCAGCTTAGCGGAAGGCCAGACACGCATGAACACTGAAGCTTTCTTT. This gives the protein CASSLAEGQTRMNTEAFF.

The V and J genes are TRBV28 and TRBJ1-2; D unresolved. The CDR3 spans 12 residues. The ends were cut back, 2 bases at V and 4 bases at J, with 5 bases in the middle. CDR1 is MDHEN and CDR2 is SYDVKM in the germline V gene. The DNA for the CDR3 is TGTGCCAGCAGTTTAAGCTTCTATGGCTACACCTTC. Translation gives CASSLSFYGYTF.

V gene TRBV27 combines with J gene TRBJ2-3, with D possibly matching TRBD2 (6 bases). The CDR3 runs 13 residues. Germline V gene lookup returns CDR1 MNHEY and CDR2 SMNVEV (reference sequence). Trimming took off 6 bases at V and 4 bases at J, with 11 bases between the two ends. The CDR3 nucleotides read TGTGCCAGCAGCCCAGGAGGGGCAGATACGCAGTATTTT. The encoded protein is CASSPGGADTQYF.

This chain links TRBV25-1 with TRBJ1-6; D not resolved. Germline-derived CDR1 and CDR2 are MGHDK and SYGVNS. With 7 bases removed from V and 8 bases from J, the gap between germline ends came to 12 bases. The CDR3 runs 13 residues. This chain's CDR3 is CASKGAGDSPLHF. CDR3 coding DNA: TGTGCCAGCAAGGGAGCTGGAGATTCACCCCTCCACTTT.

The chain employs TRBV2 and TRBJ1-1; maybe TRBD1 (5 bases). This CDR3 is 16 amino acids long. Trimming cost V 4 bases and J 3 bases, with 18 bases left between them. Germline lookup yields CDR1 SNHLY and CDR2 FYNNEI. DNA for the CDR3: TGTGCCAGCAGTGTGATGGGCAGGGCCGAGGACACTGAAGCTTTCTTT. This encodes CASSVMGRAEDTEAFF.

The CDR3 region is CASSLGGGGTIYF. In DNA, the CDR3 is TGTGCCAGCAGCTTAGGCGGGGGCGGCACCATATATTTT. The genes are TRBV7-2 and TRBJ1-3, with a possible D match to TRBD1 (6 bases). Germline V gene lookup returns CDR1 SGHTA and CDR2 FQGNSA. This CDR3 is 13 amino acids long. Trimming cost V 1 base and J 9 bases, with 10 bases left between them.

The chain combines TRBV4-1 with TRBJ1-6; D not certain. Germline CDR1 reads MGHRA; CDR2 reads YSYEKL. V gave up 1 base and J gave up 0 bases, with 10 bases separating them. This CDR3 region has 17 residues. The DNA for the CDR3 is TGCGCCAGCAGCCAAGGGGCACCCAGCTCCTATAATTCACCCCTCCACTTT. This translates into CASSQGAPSSYNSPLHF.

The V gene is TRBV6-5, the J gene TRBJ2-3, with TRBD2 identical over 7 bases. This CDR3 is 15 amino acids long. V lost 5 bases, J lost 2 bases, and 7 bases stayed unmatched. The germline gives CDR1 MNHEY, CDR2 SVGAGI. DNA of the CDR3: TGTGCCAGCAGTCATCCAGCGGGGCTCACAGATACGCAGTATTTT. This translates into CASSHPAGLTDTQYF.

As regards this clone: Other DNA sequences in this specimen translate into the identical CDR3. V gene TRBV19 combines with J gene TRBJ1-1; D perhaps matches TRBD1 (5 bases). Germline V gene data show CDR1 as LNHDA and CDR2 as SQIVND (reference sequence). The germline V and J ends were trimmed by 1 base and 4 bases, with 13 bases remaining between them. The CDR3 runs to 15 residues. CDR3 sequence reads: CASSIAGGGGTEAFF. The CDR3 DNA sequence: TGTGCCAGTAGTATAGCGGGGGGTGGAGGCACTGAAGCTTTCTTT.

Of note for this clone: A read error may account for a junction end that differs from germline. The J gene is TRBJ2-1, the V gene TRBV7-7; a weak D match, TRBD2 (6 bases). Germline V gives CDR1 SSHAT, CDR2 FNYEAQ (reference sequence). The CDR3 totals 13 residues. The CDR3 spells CASSRLALHEQFF. Here the CDR3 DNA reads TGTGCTAGCAGCCGTCTAGCGCTCCATGAGCAGTTCTTC.

The chain carries TRBV27 and TRBJ2-5, with TRBD2 matching over 7 bases. V was pared by 1 base and J by 5 bases, with 7 bases of the junction left unmatched. CDR1 and CDR2 from the germline V gene are MNHEY and SMNVEV (reference sequence). This CDR3 region has 15 residues. CDR3 protein: CASSLFGGSVETQYF. Written as DNA, the CDR3 is TGTGCCAGCAGTTTATTTGGCGGGAGCGTGGAGACCCAGTACTTC.

The genes are TRBV7-9 and TRBJ2-1, with 12 bases matching TRBD2. The CDR3 consists of 14 residues. Trimming removed 5 bases from V and 7 bases from J; junction bases left unmatched: 3. Germline assignment: CDR1 SEHNR and CDR2 FQNEAQ (reference sequence). The CDR3 is CASSATSGSNEQFF. DNA for the CDR3: TGTGCCAGCAGCGCGACTAGCGGGAGTAATGAGCAGTTCTTC.

V is TRBV4-3 and J is TRBJ2-1, with D tentatively TRBD1 (6 bases). The germline gives CDR1 LGHNA, CDR2 YSLEER. V gave up 0 bases and J gave up 7 bases, with 13 bases separating them. The CDR3 totals 15 residues. As DNA, the CDR3 is TGCGCCAGCAGCCAAGATGTGGCAGGGGCAAATGAGCAGTTCTTC. The encoded protein is CASSQDVAGANEQFF.

This rearrangement joins TRBV6-1 to TRBJ1-2; D call uncertain. CDR1 is MNHNS and CDR2 is SASEGT in the germline V gene. CDR3 length: 13 amino acids. V gave up 1 base and J gave up 2 bases, with 5 bases separating them. The CDR3 is CASSEGGNYGYTF. CDR3 nucleotide sequence: TGTGCCAGCAGTGAAGGAGGAAACTATGGCTACACCTTC.

The rearrangement joins TRBV2 to TRBJ2-5; D might be TRBD1 (5 bases). Germline CDR1 and CDR2: SNHLY and FYNNEI. The V end was cut by 6 bases, the J end by 7 bases, with 18 bases between. This CDR3 spans 14 amino acids. The CDR3 loop is CASSKEARAGTQYF. The CDR3 coding sequence is TGTGCCAGCAGCAAAGAAGCCAGGGCAGGGACCCAGTACTTC. Full variable domain (outside the CDR3, taken from reference TRBV2 and TRBJ2-5): EPEVTQTPSHQVTQMGQEVILRCVPISNHLYFYWYRQILGQKVEFLVSFYNNEISEKSEIFDDQFSVERPDGSNFTLKIRSTKLEDSAMYFCASSKEARAGTQYFGPGTRLLVL.

V is TRBV5-5 and J is TRBJ1-1, with TRBD1 matching over 10 bases. With 3 bases clipped from V and 4 bases from J, the junction kept 3 bases outside the gene matches. The length of the CDR3 is 14 residues. Germline V lookup: CDR1 SGHKS, CDR2 YYEKEE (reference sequence). The CDR3 here is CASSYRDRGTEAFF. The CDR3 nucleotides read TGTGCCAGCAGCTACCGGGACAGGGGCACTGAAGCTTTCTTT.